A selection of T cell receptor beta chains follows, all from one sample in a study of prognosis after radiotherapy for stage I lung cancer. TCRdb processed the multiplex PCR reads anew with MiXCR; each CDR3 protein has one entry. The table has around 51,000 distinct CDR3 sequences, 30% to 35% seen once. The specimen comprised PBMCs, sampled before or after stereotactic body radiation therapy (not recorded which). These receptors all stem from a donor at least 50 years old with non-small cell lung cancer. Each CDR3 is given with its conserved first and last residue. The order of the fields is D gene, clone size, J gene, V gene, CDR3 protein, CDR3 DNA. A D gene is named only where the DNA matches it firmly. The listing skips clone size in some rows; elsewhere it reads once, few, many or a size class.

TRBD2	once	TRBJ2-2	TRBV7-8	CASSQGTSAIRFSGELFF	TGTGCCAGCAGTCAGGGGACTAGCGCGATAAGATTCTCCGGGGAGCTGTTTTTT
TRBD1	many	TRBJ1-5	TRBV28	CASSPGTGRLPQHF	TGTGCCAGCAGCCCCGGGACAGGGAGATTGCCCCAGCATTTT
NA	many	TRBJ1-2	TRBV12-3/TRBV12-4	CASSFRVYGYTF	TGTGCCAGCAGTTTCAGGGTCTATGGCTACACCTTC
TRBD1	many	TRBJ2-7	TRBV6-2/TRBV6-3	CASSYGGTGHSDEQYF	TGTGCCAGCAGTTACGGAGGGACAGGGCATTCCGACGAGCAGTACTTC
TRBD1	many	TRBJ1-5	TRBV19	CASRDRVDQPQHF	TGTGCCAGTAGGGACAGGGTTGATCAGCCCCAGCATTTT
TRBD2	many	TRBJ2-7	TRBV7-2	CASSALGSGSWYEQYF	TGTGCCAGCAGCGCCCTGGGCAGCGGGAGCTGGTACGAGCAGTACTTC
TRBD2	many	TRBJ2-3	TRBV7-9	CASSLGLAGRTDTQYF	TGTGCCAGCAGCTTAGGGCTAGCGGGCCGAACAGATACGCAGTATTTT
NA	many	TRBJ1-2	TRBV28	CASSLGVFYGYTF	TGTGCCAGCAGTTTAGGAGTTTTCTATGGCTACACCTTC
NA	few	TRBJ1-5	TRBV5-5	CASSSSWGFYNQPQHF	TGTGCCAGCAGCTCGTCTTGGGGGTTCTATAATCAGCCCCAGCATTTT
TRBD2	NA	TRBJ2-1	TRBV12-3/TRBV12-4	CASSHGGGGRSYNEQLF	TGTGCCAGCAGTCACGGGGGGGGCGGGAGATCCTACAATGAGCAGTTATTC
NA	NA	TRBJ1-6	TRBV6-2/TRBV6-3	CASSCTADNSPPHF	TGTGCCAGCAGCTGTACTGCAGATAATTCACCCCCCCACTTT
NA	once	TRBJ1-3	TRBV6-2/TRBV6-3	CASSEFSSGNTIYF	TGTGCCAGCAGTGAATTCAGCTCTGGAAACACCATATATTTT
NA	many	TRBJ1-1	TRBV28	CASGGSLMNTEAFF	TGTGCCAGTGGAGGTTCATTGATGAACACTGAAGCTTTCTTT
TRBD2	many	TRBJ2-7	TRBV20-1	CSARGAGGIYEQYF	TGCAGTGCTAGGGGAGCGGGAGGTATCTACGAGCAGTACTTC
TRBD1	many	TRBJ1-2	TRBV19	CASSNRGRGARGGYTF	TGTGCCAGTAGTAACAGGGGAAGAGGGGCGCGGGGTGGCTACACCTTC
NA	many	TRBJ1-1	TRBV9	CASSGTGSVNTEAFF	TGTGCCAGCAGCGGTACAGGGTCCGTGAACACTGAAGCTTTCTTT
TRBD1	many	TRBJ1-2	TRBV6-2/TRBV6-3	CASSYSNRGPYGYTF	TGTGCCAGCAGTTACTCGAACAGGGGACCCTATGGCTACACCTTC
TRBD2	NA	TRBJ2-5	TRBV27	CASSLAPARGEETQYF	TGTGCCAGCAGTTTAGCCCCCGCGCGGGGGGAAGAGACCCAGTACTTC
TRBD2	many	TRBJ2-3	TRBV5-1	CASAANRLAGGTQYF	TGCGCCAGCGCCGCTAATAGACTAGCGGGAGGAACGCAGTATTTT
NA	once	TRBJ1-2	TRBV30	CAWSRTVLGDGYTF	TGTGCCTGGAGTCGAACAGTTCTTGGTGATGGCTACACCTTC
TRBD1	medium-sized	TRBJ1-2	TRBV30	CAWGQANYGYTF	TGTGCCTGGGGACAGGCTAACTATGGCTACACCTTC
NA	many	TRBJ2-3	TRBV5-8	CASTLLASTDTQYF	TGTGCCAGCACCTTGCTAGCTAGCACAGATACGCAGTATTTT
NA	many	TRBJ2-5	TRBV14	CASSQDWGPQETQYF	TGTGCCAGCAGCCAAGATTGGGGTCCCCAAGAGACCCAGTACTTC
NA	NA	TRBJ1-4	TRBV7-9	CASSLARSVSWVPPQEKLFF	TGTGCCAGCAGCTTAGCCCGATCAGTTAGCTGGGTCCCCCCGCAGGAAAAACTGTTTTTT
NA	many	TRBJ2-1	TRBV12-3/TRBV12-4	CASSIDGSNEQFF	TGTGCCAGCAGTATCGACGGATCCAATGAGCAGTTCTTC
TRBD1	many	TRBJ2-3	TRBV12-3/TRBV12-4	CASSLERTGGGDTQYF	TGTGCCAGCAGTTTAGAAAGGACAGGGGGCGGGGATACGCAGTATTTT
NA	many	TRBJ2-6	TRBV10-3	CAISGGTVSSGANVLTF	TGTGCCATCAGTGGGGGGACTGTAAGCTCTGGGGCCAACGTCCTGACTTTC
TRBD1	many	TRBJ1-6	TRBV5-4	CASSSTGDHSPLHF	TGTGCCAGCAGCTCGACAGGGGACCATTCACCCCTCCACTTT
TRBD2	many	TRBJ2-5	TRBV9	CASSVASGRQETQYF	TGTGCCAGCAGCGTAGCCAGCGGGAGGCAGGAGACCCAGTACTTC
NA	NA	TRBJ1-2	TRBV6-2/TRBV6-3	CASSDWTVVVGLYGYTF	TGTGCCAGCAGTGATTGGACAGTGGTCGTAGGCCTCTATGGCTACACCTTC
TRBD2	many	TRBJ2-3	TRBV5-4	CASSPGGAGGTDTQYF	TGTGCCAGCAGCCCCGGCGGAGCGGGAGGAACAGATACGCAGTATTTT
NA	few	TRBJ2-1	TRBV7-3	CASSLTGVASVQFF	TGTGCCAGCAGTTTAACGGGCGTTGCCTCGGTGCAGTTCTTC
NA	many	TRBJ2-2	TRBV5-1	CASSLELRKDRAGELFF	TGCGCCAGCAGCTTGGAATTGAGGAAGGACCGGGCCGGGGAGCTGTTTTTT